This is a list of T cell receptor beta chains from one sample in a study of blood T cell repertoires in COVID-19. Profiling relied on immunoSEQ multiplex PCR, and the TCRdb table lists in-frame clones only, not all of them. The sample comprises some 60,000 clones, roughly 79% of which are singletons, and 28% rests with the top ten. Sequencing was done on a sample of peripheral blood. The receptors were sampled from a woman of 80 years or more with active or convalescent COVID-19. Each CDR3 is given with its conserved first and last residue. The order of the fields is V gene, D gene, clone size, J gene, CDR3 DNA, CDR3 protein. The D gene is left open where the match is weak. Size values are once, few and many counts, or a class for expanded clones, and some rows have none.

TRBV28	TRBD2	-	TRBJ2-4	TGTGCCAGCAGCAAGGCTAGCGGGGTGAAACTAGCCAAAAACATTCAGTACTTC	CASSKASGVKLAKNIQYF
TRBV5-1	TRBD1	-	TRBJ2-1	TGCGCCAGCAGCCACGGGACAGGGATGAATGAGCAGTTCTTC	CASSHGTGMNEQFF
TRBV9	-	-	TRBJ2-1	TGTGCCAGCAGCGCGCCCGCGAATGAGCAGTTCTTC	CASSAPANEQFF
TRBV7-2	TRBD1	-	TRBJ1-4	TGTGCCAGCAGCCGGACAGGGAGAGGGGAAAAACTGTTTTTT	CASSRTGRGEKLFF
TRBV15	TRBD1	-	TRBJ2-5	TGTGCCACCAGCCCACGACAGGGAACAGAGACCCAGTACTTC	CATSPRQGTETQYF
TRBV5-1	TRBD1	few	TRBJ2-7	TGCGCCAGCAGCATACCGGGACAGGGACTGGGCGAGCAGTACTTC	CASSIPGQGLGEQYF
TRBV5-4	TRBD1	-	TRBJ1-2	TGTGCCAGCAGCACAGCCGGACAGGGAATCGTTGGCTACACCTTC	CASSTAGQGIVGYTF
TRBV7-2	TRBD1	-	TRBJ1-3	TGTGCCAGCAGCTCACAACCGGGACAGAGCTCTGGAAACACCATATATTTT	CASSSQPGQSSGNTIYF
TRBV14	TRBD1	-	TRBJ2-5	TGTGCCAGCAGCCCCCGACAGGGGTTGGAGACCCAGTACTTC	CASSPRQGLETQYF
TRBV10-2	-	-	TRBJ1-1	TGCGCCAGCAGTGAGCTACAGGGGAACACTGAAGCTTTCTTT	CASSELQGNTEAFF
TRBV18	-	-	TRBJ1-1	TGTGCCAGCTCCCCAAGACAGGAGAACACTGAAGCTTTCTTT	CASSPRQENTEAFF
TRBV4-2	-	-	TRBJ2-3	TGTGCCAGCAGGACCGGGGGGTCAACCGGGGGGCATACGCAGTATTTT	CASRTGGSTGGHTQYF
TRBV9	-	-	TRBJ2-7	TGTGCCAGCAGCCTCGGACAGCGCGTGAGCTCCTACGAGCAGTACTTC	CASSLGQRVSSYEQYF
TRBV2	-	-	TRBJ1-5	TGTGCCAGCAGTGCAGGGAACGGCAATCAGCCCCAGCATTTT	CASSAGNGNQPQHF
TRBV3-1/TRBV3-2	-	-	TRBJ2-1	TGTGCCAGCAGCCATTCTAGCAATGAGCAGTTCTTC	CASSHSSNEQFF
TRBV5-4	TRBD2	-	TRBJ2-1	TGTGCCAGCAGCCTATACCCTAGCGGGGGGTTCTCCTACAATGAGCAGTTCTTC	CASSLYPSGGFSYNEQFF
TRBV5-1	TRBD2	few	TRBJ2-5	TGCGCCAGCAGCGCGGGACTAGCGGGGGTGGAGACCCAGTACTTC	CASSAGLAGVETQYF
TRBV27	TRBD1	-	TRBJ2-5	TGTGCCAGCAGTTCCGGGGACAGGTACCAAGAGACCCAGTACTTC	CASSSGDRYQETQYF
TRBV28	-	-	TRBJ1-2	TGTGCAGGCGGGAGCGGGCATGGCTACACCTTC	CAGGSGHGYTF
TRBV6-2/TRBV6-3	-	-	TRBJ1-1	TGTGCCAGCAGTTACTCGGCAGGGGCAGCTGAAGCTTTCTTT	CASSYSAGAAEAFF
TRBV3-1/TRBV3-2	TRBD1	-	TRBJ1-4	TGTGCCAGCAGCCGCGCCGGGACAGGGGAAATTCAGAATGAAAAACTGTTTTTT	CASSRAGTGEIQNEKLFF
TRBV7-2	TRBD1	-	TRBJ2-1	TGTGCCAGCAGCTTAGGAGGGACAGGGATATACAATGAGCAGTTCTTC	CASSLGGTGIYNEQFF
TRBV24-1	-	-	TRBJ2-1	TGTGCCACCAGTGATTTTTCTGCGAATGAGCAGTTCTTC	CATSDFSANEQFF
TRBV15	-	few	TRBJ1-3	TGTGCCACCAGCAGAGATCCCGAGACAGGTTCCTCTGGAAACACCATATATTTT	CATSRDPETGSSGNTIYF
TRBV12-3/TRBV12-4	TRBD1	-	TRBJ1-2	TGTGCCAGCAGTTGGACAGGGTATGGCTACACCTTC	CASSWTGYGYTF
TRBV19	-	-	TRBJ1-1	TGTGCCAGTAAAGAAAGTGGCGGGACCGCTTTCTTT	CASKESGGTAFF
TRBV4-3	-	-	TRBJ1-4	TGCGCCAGCAGCCGCCGGGACACTAAAGGGGCCGCCTATGAAAAACTGTTTTTT	CASSRRDTKGAAYEKLFF
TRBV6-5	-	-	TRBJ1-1	TGTGCCAGCACTCGGGGGGCAGTGGCGAACACTGAAGCTTTCTTT	CASTRGAVANTEAFF
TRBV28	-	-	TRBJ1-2	TGTGCCAGCAGAACCGTGACAGGTGGAGATGGCTACACCTTC	CASRTVTGGDGYTF
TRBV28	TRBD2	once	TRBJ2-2	TGTGCCAGCAGTTTTGGGACTAACCTTCGGGAGCTGTTTTTT	CASSFGTNLRELFF
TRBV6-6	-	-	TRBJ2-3	TGTGCCAGCAGCACAGGGTCAGATACGCAGTATTTT	CASSTGSDTQYF
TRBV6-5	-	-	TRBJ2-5	TGTGCCACCCCGACAGGCGGAAAGAGGGAGACCCAGTACTTC	CATPTGGKRETQYF
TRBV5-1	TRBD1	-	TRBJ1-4	TGCGCCAGCAGCTGGACCACAGGGGGCTCGGCTGAAAAACTGTTTTTT	CASSWTTGGSAEKLFF
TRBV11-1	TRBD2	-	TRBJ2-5	TGTGCCAGCAGCTGGGGGACTAGCGGGGCCGAGACCCAGTACTTC	CASSWGTSGAETQYF
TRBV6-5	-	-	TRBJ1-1	TGTGCCAGCATCTTAGACAGGCTCTACACTGAAGCTTTCTTT	CASILDRLYTEAFF
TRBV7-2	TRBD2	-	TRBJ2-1	TGTGCCAGCAGCTTGCTGACTAGCGGGGCCTACAATGAGCAGTTCTTC	CASSLLTSGAYNEQFF
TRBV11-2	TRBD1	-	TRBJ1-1	TGTGCCAGCAGCTTAGATGGGACAGGGCGTACTGAAGCTTTCTTT	CASSLDGTGRTEAFF
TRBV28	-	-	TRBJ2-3	TGTGCCAGCACCACTCAAACAGCCGCAGATACGCAGTATTTT	CASTTQTAADTQYF
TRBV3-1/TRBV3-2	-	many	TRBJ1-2	TGTGCCAGCAGCCAGAGACAGACCGACACCAAGAACTATGGCTACACCTTC	CASSQRQTDTKNYGYTF
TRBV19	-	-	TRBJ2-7	TGTGCCAGTAGTATAACCGGGACACTCGCCTACGAGCAGTACTTC	CASSITGTLAYEQYF
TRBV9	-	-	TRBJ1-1	TGTGCCAGCAACATCTTTGTCAGGGAACAGGGAGCTTTCTTT	CASNIFVREQGAFF
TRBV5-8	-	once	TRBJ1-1	TGTGCCAGCAGCTTCATGCCCGGGAGGAGAGCTTTCTTT	CASSFMPGRRAFF
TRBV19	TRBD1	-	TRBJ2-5	TGTGCCAGTAAATCGGGACAGGGGGGACAAGAGACCCAGTACTTC	CASKSGQGGQETQYF
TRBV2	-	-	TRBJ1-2	TGTGCCAGCAGTGAAGCGCAGAACTATGGCTACACCTTC	CASSEAQNYGYTF
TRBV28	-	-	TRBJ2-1	TGTGCCAGCATGAGGCAGGGGGGAGTCAATGAGCAGTTCTTC	CASMRQGGVNEQFF